The source of this T cell receptor (beta chain) is a study of regulatory T cells in long-lasting Graves disease. In the study overall: Graves' patients, diagnosed recently, had received antithyroid drugs under 3 months.

Documented time point: newly diagnosed GD, antithyroid drugs for less than 3 months. PBMC-derived RNA was used for the TCR library. This clonotype came up many times. The TCR beta library used iRepertoire HTBI primers with Arm-PCR amplification of CDR3. Each CDR3 protein gets one entry after TCRdb re-called the multiplex PCR reads with MiXCR. Of over 450,000 distinct CDR3 sequences listed, about 12% are singletons. These data also featured in a second study, about T cells in Graves' hyperthyroidism and ophthalmopathy. As that report states: First-round RT-PCR of the TCR CDR3 relied on the HTBI primer set.

The starting material was peripheral blood mononuclear cells (PBMCs), obtained at new diagnosis, from a patient treated with antithyroid drugs. The clonotype was recovered from a woman in her thirties with Graves disease.

The CDR3 region has the DNA TGTGCCTGGAGTTTTGGCGGGCGCGGAAACACCATATATTTT. Translated, it gives CAWSFGGRGNTIYF. The chain joins TRBV30 to TRBJ1-3, with unresolved D. This CDR3 contains 14 residues. Germline assignment: CDR1 GTSNPN and CDR2 SVGIG (reference sequence). Trimming cost V 2 bases and J 4 bases, with 12 bases left between them.